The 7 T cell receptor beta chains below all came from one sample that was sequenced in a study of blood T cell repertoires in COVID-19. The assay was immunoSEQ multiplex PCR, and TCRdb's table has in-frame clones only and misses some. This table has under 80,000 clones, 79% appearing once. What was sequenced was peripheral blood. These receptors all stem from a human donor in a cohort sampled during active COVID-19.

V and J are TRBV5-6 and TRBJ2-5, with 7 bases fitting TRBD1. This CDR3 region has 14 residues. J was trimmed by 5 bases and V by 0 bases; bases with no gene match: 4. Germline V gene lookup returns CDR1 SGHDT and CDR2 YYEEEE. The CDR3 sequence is CASSLGQGGETQYF. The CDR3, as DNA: TGTGCCAGCAGCTTGGGACAGGGCGGCGAGACCCAGTACTTC.

For the CDR3, the DNA is TGTGCCAGCAGCTTGAGGGCGGGAGACAATGAGCAGTTCTTC. Residues: CASSLRAGDNEQFF. The chain links TRBV5-4 to TRBJ2-1; 7 bases agree with TRBD2. Germline values: CDR1 SGHNT, CDR2 YYREEE (reference sequence). The CDR3 spans 14 residues. J was trimmed by 5 bases and V by 1 base; bases with no gene match: 3.

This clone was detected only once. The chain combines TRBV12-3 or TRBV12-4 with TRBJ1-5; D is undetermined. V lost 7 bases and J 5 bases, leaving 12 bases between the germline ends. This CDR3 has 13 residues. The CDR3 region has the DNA TGTGCCAGCAATCTGAGGGTCGATCAGCCCCAGCATTTT. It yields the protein CASNLRVDQPQHF.

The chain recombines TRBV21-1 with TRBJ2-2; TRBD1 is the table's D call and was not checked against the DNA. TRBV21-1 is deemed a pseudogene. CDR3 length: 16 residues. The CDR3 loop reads CASSGPGQGGTGELFF. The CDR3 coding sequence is TGTGCCAGCAGCGGCCCGGGACAGGGTGGTACCGGGGAGCTGTTTTTT.

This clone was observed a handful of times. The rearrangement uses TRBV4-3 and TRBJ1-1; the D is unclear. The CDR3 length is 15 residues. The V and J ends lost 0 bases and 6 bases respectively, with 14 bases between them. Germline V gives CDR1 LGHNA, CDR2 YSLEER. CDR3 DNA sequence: TGCGCCAGCAGCCAAGATCAGGCGATCGTAGCTGAAGCTTTCTTT. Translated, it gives CASSQDQAIVAEAFF.

The CDR3 sequence: CASSTLAAANTGELFF. The CDR3 nucleotides are TGTGCCAGCAGCACGCTTGCGGCAGCTAACACCGGGGAGCTGTTTTTT. The chain carries TRBV5-6 and TRBJ2-2; D uncertain. Deletions cut 4 bases from V and 2 bases from J, with 15 bases between. In germline, CDR1 is SGHDT, CDR2 YYEEEE. The CDR3 spans 16 residues.

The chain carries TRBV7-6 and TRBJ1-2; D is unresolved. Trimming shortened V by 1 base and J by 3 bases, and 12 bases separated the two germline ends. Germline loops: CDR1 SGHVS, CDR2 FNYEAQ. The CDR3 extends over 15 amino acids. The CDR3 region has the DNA TGTGCCAGCAGCTTAGATCCGGGTTCCTACTATGGCTACACCTTC. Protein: CASSLDPGSYYGYTF.